A single sample gave rise to the 16 T cell receptor beta chains below, sequenced in a study of long-term antiretroviral therapy in people with HIV. The authors ran the immunoSEQ assay, v3.0, at survey level. The protocol was immunoSEQ multiplex PCR, while the TCRdb copy is restricted to in-frame clones and leaves out a portion. This sample has about 28,000 clones; approximately 80% occur once, and the top ten carry approximately 9.9%. The specimen comprised unsorted PBMCs, sampled 2.7 to 2.8 years after starting antiretroviral therapy. The receptors originated from a man under 40 with HIV.

J is TRBJ2-3 and V is TRBV7-9; D is ambiguous. CDR1 and CDR2 (germline): SEHNR, FQNEAQ (reference sequence). The CDR3 contains 15 residues. Trimming removed 7 bases at V and 2 bases at J, with 16 bases between. In DNA, the CDR3 is TGTGCCAGCATCACGGAAGAAGCCGCCACAGATACGCAGTATTTT. Its protein product is CASITEEAATDTQYF. Looking up the rest from reference TRBV7-9 and TRBJ2-3 gives the full variable domain: DTGVSQNPRHKITKRGQNVTFRCDPISEHNRLYWYRQTLGQGPEFLTYFQNEAQLEKSRLLSDRFSAERPKGSFSTLEIQRTEQGDSAMYLCASITEEAATDTQYFGPGTRLTVL.

V and J are TRBV27 and TRBJ2-1; 8 nucleotides line up with TRBD2. The CDR3 runs to 15 residues. Germline loops: CDR1 MNHEY, CDR2 SMNVEV (reference sequence). The V segment lost 3 bases and the J segment 4 bases; nucleotides outside the gene matches: 5. The CDR3 DNA is TGTGCCAGCAGTTTGGCGGGAGGCTCATACAATGAGCAGTTCTTC. This translates into CASSLAGGSYNEQFF.

This chain uses TRBV28 with TRBJ1-5; the D is unclear. The CDR3 runs 14 residues. V was pared by 2 bases and J by 6 bases, with 11 bases between. Germline V gene data show CDR1 as MDHEN and CDR2 as SYDVKM. CDR3 sequence (DNA): TGTGCCAGCAGTTTAGTCCAGGTTGGTCAGCCCCAGCATTTT. Translating gives CASSLVQVGQPQHF. The full variable domain, its missing parts supplied by reference TRBV28 and TRBJ1-5, is DVKVTQSSRYLVKRTGEKVFLECVQDMDHENMFWYRQDPGLGLRLIYFSYDVKMKEKGDIPEGYSVSREKKERFSLILESASTNQTSMYLCASSLVQVGQPQHFGDGTRLSIL.

This clone was picked up a small number of times. The CDR3 sequence: CASSLGASYGYTF. The CDR3 DNA follows: TGTGCCAGCAGCCTAGGGGCAAGCTATGGCTACACCTTC. The V call is TRBV5-4, the J call TRBJ1-2, with D perhaps TRBD1 (5 bases). The CDR3 spans 13 residues. The ends were cut back, 4 bases at V and 4 bases at J, with 11 bases in the middle. CDR1 and CDR2 (germline): SGHNT, YYREEE (reference sequence).

The sample holds a few counts of this clone. The gene calls are TRBV19 and TRBJ1-1, with D maybe TRBD1 (6 bases). Looked up from germline, CDR1 is LNHDA and CDR2 is SQIVND (reference sequence). The CDR3 contains 16 residues. The V end was cut by 7 bases, the J end by 2 bases, with 20 bases between. The CDR3 DNA is TGTGCCAGTACCGCCCGGGAGGCAGGGGTAAACACTGAAGCTTTCTTT. This translates into CASTAREAGVNTEAFF.

The rearrangement joins TRBV4-1 to TRBJ2-3; D gene unclear. CDR3 length equals 16 residues. Trimming removed 0 bases at V and 2 bases at J, with 12 bases between. Germline V gene sequence: CDR1 MGHRA, CDR2 YSYEKL. The CDR3 sequence is CASSQDVADPTDTQYF. The CDR3 region has the DNA TGCGCCAGCAGCCAAGACGTGGCAGACCCCACAGATACGCAGTATTTT.

This chain connects TRBV15 to TRBJ2-2, with 7 bases fitting TRBD2. Per germline, CDR1 LNHNV and CDR2 YYDKDF (reference sequence). The V gene end was trimmed by 5 bases and the J gene end by 7 bases; junction bases not matched to a gene: 7. The CDR3 runs to 14 residues. Here the CDR3 reads CATSGTREDGELFF. For the CDR3, the DNA is TGTGCCACCAGCGGCACTCGGGAGGACGGGGAGCTGTTTTTT.

This chain links TRBV4-3 with TRBJ2-1; D call uncertain. V was clipped by 3 bases and J by 2 bases, with 5 bases between them. This CDR3 has 13 amino acids. CDR1 LGHNA and CDR2 YSLEER come from the germline V gene. The CDR3 protein is CASSQGAYNEQFF. CDR3 DNA: TGCGCCAGCAGCCAGGGCGCCTACAATGAGCAGTTCTTC.

The rearrangement joins TRBV13 to TRBJ2-7, with D possibly TRBD2 on 6 matching bases. V lost 0 bases and J 2 bases, leaving 17 bases between the germline ends. The germline CDR1 and CDR2 sequences are PRHDT and FYEKMQ (reference sequence). The CDR3 has 17 residues. For the CDR3, the DNA is TGTGCCAGCAGCTTAGGGCGCGGGGCGGGGACTCCCTACGAGCAGTACTTC. Translation gives CASSLGRGAGTPYEQYF.

The rearrangement joins TRBV27 to TRBJ2-1; TRBD1 might be the D (6 bases). The CDR3 runs to 14 residues. Germline V gives CDR1 MNHEY, CDR2 SMNVEV (reference sequence). The V gene lost 2 bases and the J gene lost 3 bases, with 8 bases spanning the gap. The CDR3 DNA follows: TGTGCCAGCAGTTTACCGGACAGCTACAATGAGCAGTTCTTC. As protein: CASSLPDSYNEQFF.

The sample holds one count of this clone. V gene TRBV19 combines with J gene TRBJ2-7; 11 nucleotides align to TRBD1. This CDR3 has 14 amino acids. Trimming removed 6 bases from V and 3 bases from J; junction bases left unmatched: 4. Germline loops: CDR1 LNHDA, CDR2 SQIVND (reference sequence). The CDR3 is CASSPGTGGYEQYF. CDR3 DNA: TGTGCCAGTAGCCCCGGGACAGGGGGCTACGAGCAGTACTTC.

The chain recombines TRBV5-1 with TRBJ1-3; D might be TRBD1 (6 bases). Germline V gene data show CDR1 as SGHRS and CDR2 as YFSETQ. The V end lost 7 bases, the J end lost 2 bases, and 16 bases lay between the germline ends. The CDR3 length is 15 residues. The CDR3 sequence is CASAVTGSPGNTIYF. CDR3 DNA sequence: TGCGCCAGCGCGGTCACAGGGAGTCCTGGAAACACCATATATTTT.

This chain uses TRBV30 with TRBJ1-6; D unclear. The V gene lost 3 bases and the J gene lost 0 bases, with 9 bases spanning the gap. The CDR3 is made up of 15 amino acids. Germline values: CDR1 GTSNPN, CDR2 SVGIG (reference sequence). CDR3 sequence (DNA): TGTGCCTGGAGATTGGGGAGCTCCTATAATTCACCCCTCCACTTT. Encoded protein: CAWRLGSSYNSPLHF.

This sequence joins TRBV7-6 and TRBJ2-3; the D gene is possibly TRBD2 (6 bases). V was clipped by 1 base and J by 0 bases, with 11 bases between them. The CDR3 totals 16 residues. Germline assignment: CDR1 SGHVS and CDR2 FNYEAQ. CDR3 sequence reads: CASSLGSSASTDTQYF. CDR3 bases: TGTGCCAGCAGCTTAGGTTCTAGCGCCAGCACAGATACGCAGTATTTT.

V usage is TRBV27 and J usage is TRBJ2-1; unclear D gene. V was clipped by 1 base and J by 6 bases, with 16 bases between them. Germline V gene sequence: CDR1 MNHEY, CDR2 SMNVEV (reference sequence). CDR3 size: 16 residues. For the CDR3, the DNA is TGTGCCAGCAGTTTATTGCCGCGCTTAGAGAGCAATGAGCAGTTCTTC. As protein: CASSLLPRLESNEQFF.

The CDR3 here is CASSLSAGGNQPQHF. CDR3 DNA: TGCGCCAGCAGCTTGTCAGCAGGGGGCAATCAGCCCCAGCATTTT. This chain connects TRBV5-1 to TRBJ1-5; D perhaps matches TRBD1 (6 bases). From germline, CDR1 is SGHRS and CDR2 YFSETQ. The CDR3 covers 15 residues. With 1 base removed from V and 2 bases from J, the gap between germline ends came to 10 bases.